The rows below give T cell receptor beta chains drawn from one sample of a study of response to subunit inactivated influenza vaccine. TCRdb re-derived calls from the RT-PCR reads in MiXCR, one entry per CDR3 protein. This sample has around 500,000 distinct CDR3 sequences, with 11% found just once. This specimen consisted of PBMCs from blood, obtained roughly 6 weeks after vaccination. The source is a man aged 45 to 65 who received an inactivated influenza vaccine. The CDR3 runs from the conserved cysteine through the conserved F or W. Fields, in order: CDR3 protein, J gene, clone size, D gene, V gene. The D gene is left open where the match is weak. Rows may omit the clone size; those that give it use once, few, many or a size class.

CASSPGTSGGRLSYEQYF TRBJ2-7 NA TRBD2 TRBV6-2/TRBV6-3
CATSDPDRGYGYTF TRBJ1-2 NA TRBD1 TRBV24-1
CASSLGYSGDFYEQYF TRBJ2-7 NA NA TRBV11-2
CASSQDGPGDGEQYF TRBJ2-7 NA NA TRBV4-2
CASRRGTSGNKYNEQFF TRBJ2-1 NA TRBD2 TRBV19
CASSGRDSSSYNEQFF TRBJ2-1 NA NA TRBV11-2
CASTVSSQSSYEQYF TRBJ2-7 NA NA TRBV6-2/TRBV6-3
CASSPLLESNEQFF TRBJ2-1 NA NA TRBV28
CASSLLGLAGGNEQFF TRBJ2-1 few TRBD2 TRBV7-9
CASSAQYEQYF TRBJ2-7 many NA TRBV25-1
CASNAPGTKDEKLFF TRBJ1-4 NA NA TRBV3-1
CASSLQGAMISNIQYF TRBJ2-4 few TRBD1 TRBV5-1
CASSTGGEQFF TRBJ2-1 NA TRBD1 TRBV7-9
CSARGIWQGGTGELFF TRBJ2-2 NA NA TRBV20-1
CASSRGLAGPRGDTQYF TRBJ2-3 many TRBD2 TRBV4-1
CASSPFWGQGAGELFF TRBJ2-2 NA TRBD1 TRBV11-2
CASSEQLAVSYEQYF TRBJ2-7 many NA TRBV6-1
CASSQVSSWLAGGSEQFF TRBJ2-1 few TRBD2 TRBV14
CASSAEGFTEAFF TRBJ1-1 NA NA TRBV5-1
CASSSLTGLGTGELFF TRBJ2-2 few TRBD1 TRBV7-6
CSALGQGETNEQYF TRBJ2-7 few TRBD1 TRBV20-1
CAISESQGAGQPQHF TRBJ1-5 many TRBD1 TRBV10-3
CASSWAEQETQYF TRBJ2-5 many NA TRBV12-3/TRBV12-4
CASRPRTGARQPQHF TRBJ1-5 few TRBD1 TRBV2
CSARPLAAYNEQFF TRBJ2-1 many TRBD2 TRBV20-1
CASSESLGLAGGTYNEQFF TRBJ2-1 few TRBD2 TRBV25-1
CASSGRVATEAFF TRBJ1-1 few NA TRBV7-2
CASSLYPGQETQYF TRBJ2-5 few NA TRBV28
CASSANPDRAMSTDTQYF TRBJ2-3 many TRBD1 TRBV9
CASSLQWQGNTEAFF TRBJ1-1 few NA TRBV5-1
CATSRVLPGDGEQYF TRBJ2-7 few NA TRBV15
CASRGWLNTGELFF TRBJ2-2 few NA TRBV7-9
CASRTDGSNQPQHF TRBJ1-5 NA NA TRBV6-2/TRBV6-3
CASSQEGNYGYTF TRBJ1-2 many NA TRBV4-2
CASLGQGNPATNEKLFF TRBJ1-4 NA TRBD1 TRBV12-3/TRBV12-4
CASSTGGAFNEQFF TRBJ2-1 few NA TRBV6-1
CSAQTANYEQYF TRBJ2-7 few NA TRBV20-1
CSGSAANTGELFF TRBJ2-2 NA NA TRBV29-1
CAWSVLGRVPGELFF TRBJ2-2 few NA TRBV30
CASSSYADSTRETQYF TRBJ2-5 few NA TRBV28
CASSADRVGYTF TRBJ1-2 NA TRBD1 TRBV6-5
CASSFGGGRHRTYEQYF TRBJ2-7 many TRBD2 TRBV7-2
CAIRGWGQGNTEAFF TRBJ1-1 few TRBD1 TRBV10-3
CSARKSGVTDTQYF TRBJ2-3 few NA TRBV20-1
CASSLQQGSNQPQHF TRBJ1-5 many NA TRBV7-2